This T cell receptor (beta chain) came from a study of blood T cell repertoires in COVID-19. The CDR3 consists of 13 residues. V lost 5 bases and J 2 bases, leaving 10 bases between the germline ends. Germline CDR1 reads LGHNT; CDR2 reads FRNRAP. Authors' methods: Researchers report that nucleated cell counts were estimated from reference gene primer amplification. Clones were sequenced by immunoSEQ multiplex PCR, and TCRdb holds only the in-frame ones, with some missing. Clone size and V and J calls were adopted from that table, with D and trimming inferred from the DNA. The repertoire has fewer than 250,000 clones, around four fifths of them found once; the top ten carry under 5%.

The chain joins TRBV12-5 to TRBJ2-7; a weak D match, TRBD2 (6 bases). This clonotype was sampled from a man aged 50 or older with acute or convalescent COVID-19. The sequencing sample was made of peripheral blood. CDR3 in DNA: TGTGCTAGTGGTCCGGGAGCCCCCTACGAGCAGTACTTC. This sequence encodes CASGPGAPYEQYF.